The 5 T cell receptor beta chains given below trace back to one sample, sequenced in a study of T cell repertoires in cytomegalovirus infection. One entry per CDR3 protein, called by TCRdb with MiXCR from the reads. In the table there are approximately 550,000 distinct CDR3 sequences, more than 15% of which are singletons. The sample taken for sequencing was CD8+ T cells from PBMCs. The receptor source for this set is a human donor in good health (CMV status not recorded). Some clones in this sample may be carry-over from other donors' samples.

This clonotype was observed at least ten times. The V gene is TRBV7-9, the J gene TRBJ2-7, with D maybe TRBD2 (6 bases). Per the germline V gene, CDR1 is SEHNR and CDR2 is FQNEAQ (reference sequence). CDR3 size: 12 residues. The germline V and J ends were trimmed by 4 bases and 5 bases, with 9 bases remaining between them. The CDR3, as DNA: TGTGCCAGCAGCTCTGGCGGGGACGAGCAGTACTTC. Protein: CASSSGGDEQYF.

At least ten counts were recorded for this clonotype. V usage is TRBV24-1 and J usage is TRBJ2-1; 11 bases are shared with TRBD2. The germline V gene encodes CDR1 KGHDR and CDR2 SFDVKD. This CDR3 comprises 14 residues. Unmatched junction bases numbered 3, after V lost 5 bases and J lost 7 bases. The CDR3 DNA reads TGTGCCACCAGTGTGGGACTAGCGGAGAATGAGCAGTTCTTC. Translated: CATSVGLAENEQFF.

J is TRBJ2-7 and V is TRBV27, with 11 nucleotides matching TRBD2. The germline V gene has CDR1 MNHEY and CDR2 SMNVEV (reference sequence). The V gene end was trimmed by 6 bases and the J gene end by 3 bases; junction bases not matched to a gene: 4. The CDR3 length is 14 residues. The DNA for the CDR3 is TGTGCCAGCAGACAAGGGACTAGCGGCTACGAGCAGTACTTC. Translated: CASRQGTSGYEQYF.

This chain joins TRBV20-1 and TRBJ2-7; 9 bases map to TRBD1. V trimming: 3 bases; J trimming: 2 bases; junction bases outside the gene matches: 20. CDR3 length: 19 amino acids. CDR1 is DFQATT, CDR2 SNEGSKA, per germline (reference sequence). The CDR3 here is CSARVPGQGRGRAPYEQYF. The CDR3 bases are TGCAGTGCTAGGGTACCGGGACAGGGTCGAGGGAGGGCCCCCTACGAGCAGTACTTC.

This clonotype has at least ten counts. V gene TRBV7-9 combines with J gene TRBJ2-1; TRBD2 agrees at 7 bases. The CDR3 contains 15 residues. CDR1 and CDR2 (germline): SEHNR, FQNEAQ (reference sequence). V gave up 3 bases and J gave up 4 bases; unmatched junction bases: 6. This chain's CDR3 is CASSFSLAEYNEQFF. In nucleotides, the CDR3 is TGTGCCAGCAGCTTCAGCCTAGCGGAGTACAATGAGCAGTTCTTC. The full variable domain, its missing parts supplied by reference TRBV7-9 and TRBJ2-1, is DTGVSQNPRHKITKRGQNVTFRCDPISEHNRLYWYRQTLGQGPEFLTYFQNEAQLEKSRLLSDRFSAERPKGSFSTLEIQRTEQGDSAMYLCASSFSLAEYNEQFFGPGTRLTVL.